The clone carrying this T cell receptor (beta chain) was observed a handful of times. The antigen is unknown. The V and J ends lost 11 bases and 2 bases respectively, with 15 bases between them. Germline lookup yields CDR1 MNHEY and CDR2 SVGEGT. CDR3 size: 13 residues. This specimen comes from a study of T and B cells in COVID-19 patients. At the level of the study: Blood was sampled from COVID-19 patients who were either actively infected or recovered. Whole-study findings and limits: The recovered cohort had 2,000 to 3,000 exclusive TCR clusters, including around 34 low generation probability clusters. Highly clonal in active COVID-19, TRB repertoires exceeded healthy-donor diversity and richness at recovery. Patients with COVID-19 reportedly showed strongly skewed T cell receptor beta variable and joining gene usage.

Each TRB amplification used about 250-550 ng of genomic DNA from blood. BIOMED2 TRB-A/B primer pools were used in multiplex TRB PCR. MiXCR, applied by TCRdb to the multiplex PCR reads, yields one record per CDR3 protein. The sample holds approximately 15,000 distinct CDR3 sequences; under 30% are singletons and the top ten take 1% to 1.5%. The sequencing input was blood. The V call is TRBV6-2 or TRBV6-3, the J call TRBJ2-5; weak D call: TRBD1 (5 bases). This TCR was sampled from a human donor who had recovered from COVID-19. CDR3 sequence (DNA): TGTGCCTCCCGGCCAGGGATTCAAGAGACCCAGTACTTC. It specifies CASRPGIQETQYF.